Listed here are 4 T cell receptor beta chains from one sample, sequenced in a study of cytomegalovirus exposure and HLA in healthy donors. It was with 60 Vbeta and 13 Jbeta primers that the PCR ran. Profiling relied on immunoSEQ multiplex PCR, and the TCRdb table lists in-frame clones only, not all of them. The data hold 160,000 or so clones, with around nine tenths observed a single time. The sequenced sample consisted of PBMCs. The receptors derive from a woman between 25 and 40 years old in good health and CMV-seronegative.

The rearrangement links TRBV5-4 to TRBJ2-5; the match to TRBD2 covers 11 bases. This CDR3 is built from 15 residues. CDR1 is SGHNT and CDR2 is YYREEE in the germline V gene (reference sequence). V trimming: 4 bases; J trimming: 4 bases; junction bases outside the gene matches: 6. The CDR3 DNA reads TGTGCCAGCAGCCCAGTAGCGGGGGGGAGAGAGACCCAGTACTTC. This codes for CASSPVAGGRETQYF.

The chain is built from TRBV28 and TRBJ2-7; no reliable D call. CDR1 and CDR2 (germline): MDHEN, SYDVKM. The V end lost 3 bases, the J end lost 4 bases, and 4 bases lay between the germline ends. This CDR3 contains 11 residues. The CDR3 DNA follows: TGTGCCAGCAGTTTGGCTTACGAGCAGTACTTC. Protein: CASSLAYEQYF.

This clone has a single count. The chain carries TRBV9 and TRBJ1-1, with 12 nucleotides matching TRBD1. Trimming cost V 4 bases and J 5 bases; bases outside gene matches: 12. The CDR3 contains 17 residues. Per germline, CDR1 SGDLS and CDR2 YYNGEE. CDR3: CASSYGTGGAGLTEAFF. CDR3 in DNA: TGTGCCAGCAGCTACGGGACAGGGGGCGCCGGATTAACTGAAGCTTTCTTT.

The chain couples TRBV28 to TRBJ2-2, with TRBD2 matching 14 bases. The V gene's germline CDR1 is MDHEN and CDR2 SYDVKM. The CDR3 is 15 residues long. Written as DNA, the CDR3 is TGTGCGGTGGGACTAGCGGGAGTTCAGGCCGGGGAGCTGTTTTTT. This gives the protein CAVGLAGVQAGELFF.